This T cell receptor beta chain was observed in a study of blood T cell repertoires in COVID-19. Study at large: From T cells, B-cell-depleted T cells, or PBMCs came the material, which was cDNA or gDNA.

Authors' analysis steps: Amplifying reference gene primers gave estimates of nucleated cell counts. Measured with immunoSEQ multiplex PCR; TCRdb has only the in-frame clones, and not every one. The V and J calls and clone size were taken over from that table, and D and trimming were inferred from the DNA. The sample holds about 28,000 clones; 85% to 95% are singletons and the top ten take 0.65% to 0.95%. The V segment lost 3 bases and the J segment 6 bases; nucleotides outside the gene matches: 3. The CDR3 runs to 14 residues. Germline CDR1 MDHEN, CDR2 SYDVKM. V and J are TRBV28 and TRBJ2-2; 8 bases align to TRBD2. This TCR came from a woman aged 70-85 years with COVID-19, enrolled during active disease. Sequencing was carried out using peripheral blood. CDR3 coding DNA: TGTGCCAGCAGTTTTCTCGGGGGGGCCGGGGAGCTGTTTTTT. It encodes CASSFLGGAGELFF. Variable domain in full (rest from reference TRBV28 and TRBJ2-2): DVKVTQSSRYLVKRTGEKVFLECVQDMDHENMFWYRQDPGLGLRLIYFSYDVKMKEKGDIPEGYSVSREKKERFSLILESASTNQTSMYLCASSFLGGAGELFFGEGSRLTVL.